The entry below describes one T cell receptor beta chain. Its antigen remains unidentified. The sample originates from a study of beta chain features in type 1 diabetes. General study points: Reduced insertions and increased deletions marked VDJ junctions in type 1 diabetes patients. The naive, central memory and Treg TCRB repertoires showed an apparent similarity that was greater among patients than among healthy donors.

Expressed TCRB transcripts were sequenced because the entire RNA isolate underwent reverse transcription. The protocol was immunoSEQ multiplex PCR, while the TCRdb copy is restricted to in-frame clones and leaves out a portion. In the table there are 130,000 or so clones, roughly 9.3% of which are singletons. The CDR3 loop spans 16 amino acids. CDR1 SGHTA and CDR2 FQGNSA come from the germline V gene. The germline V and J ends were trimmed by 1 base and 5 bases, with 16 bases remaining between them. Via the markers CD45RO/CCR7/CD25/CD127/CD95/CD27, stem cell-like memory, regulatory, central memory and naive CD4+ cells were sorted. Sorted populations were all over 98% pure.

The chain has TRBV7-2 and TRBJ2-3, with D perhaps matching TRBD2 (6 bases). The sequence came from a woman aged 40 to 50 in good health. Sequencing was performed on central memory CD4+ T cells from blood. As DNA, the CDR3 is TGTGCCAGCAGCTTAGGTGGGGGACTGGCTAGAGATACGCAGTATTTT. Translation gives CASSLGGGLARDTQYF. Together with reference TRBV7-2 and TRBJ2-3, the CDR3 gives the full variable domain: GAGVSQSPSNKVTEKGKDVELRCDPISGHTALYWYRQSLGQGLEFLIYFQGNSAPDKSGLPSDRFSAERTGGSVSTLTIQRTQQEDSAVYLCASSLGGGLARDTQYFGPGTRLTVL.